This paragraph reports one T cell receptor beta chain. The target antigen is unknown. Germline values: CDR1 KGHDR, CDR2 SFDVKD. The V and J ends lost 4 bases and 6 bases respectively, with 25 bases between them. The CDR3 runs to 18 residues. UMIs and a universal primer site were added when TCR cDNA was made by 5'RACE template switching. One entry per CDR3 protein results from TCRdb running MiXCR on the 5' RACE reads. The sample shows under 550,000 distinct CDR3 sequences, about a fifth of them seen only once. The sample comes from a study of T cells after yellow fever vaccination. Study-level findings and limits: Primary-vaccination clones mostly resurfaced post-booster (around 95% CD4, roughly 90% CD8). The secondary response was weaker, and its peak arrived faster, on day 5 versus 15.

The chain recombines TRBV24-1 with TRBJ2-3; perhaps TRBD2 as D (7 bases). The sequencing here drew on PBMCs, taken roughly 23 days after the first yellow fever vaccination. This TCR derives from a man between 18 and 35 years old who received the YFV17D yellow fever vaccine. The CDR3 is CATSDTPFQRGGHDTQYF. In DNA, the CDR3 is TGTGCCACCAGTGACACCCCTTTTCAGAGGGGGGGCCATGATACGCAGTATTTT.